This is a list of T cell receptor beta chains from one sample in a study of T cells after posttransplantation cyclophosphamide. TCRdb's copy holds only in-frame clones and misses some; the assay was immunoSEQ multiplex PCR. The repertoire consists of around 6,000 clones, with about 80% occurring once and the leading ten covering about 25%. The sequencing used CD8+ T cells sorted from PBMCs, collected roughly 1,400 days after allogeneic stem cell transplant with posttransplant cyclophosphamide. These receptors originate from a female patient between 50 and 60 years old who received an allogeneic stem cell transplant from a related donor, was CMV-positive, and had no GVHD. Some T cells may be the graft donor's. CDR3s include the opening cysteine and the closing phenylalanine or tryptophan. Each record gives: D gene, V gene, J gene, clone size, CDR3 DNA, CDR3 protein. The D gene is left open where the match is weak. Where a row states a size, it is once, few, many or the class of an expanded clone; other rows omit it.

>TRBD2|TRBV25-1|TRBJ2-5|-
TGTGCCAGCAGTGGGCTAGCGGGAGGCGGTGAGACCCAGTACTTC
CASSGLAGGGETQYF
>-|TRBV19|TRBJ2-4|-
TGTGCCAGTAGTATATCCAGGGTTCTACTAGCCAAAAACATTCAGTACTTC
CASSISRVLLAKNIQYF
>TRBD1|TRBV9|TRBJ2-2|-
TGTGCCAGCAGCGACCGGGACAGGGGCACCGGGGAGCTGTTTTTT
CASSDRDRGTGELFF
>-|TRBV4-3|TRBJ2-7|-
TGCGCCAGCAGCCAAGACGTTAGCTTCCACTACGAGCAGTACTTC
CASSQDVSFHYEQYF
>TRBD1|TRBV5-1|TRBJ1-2|-
TGCGCCAGCAGCTTGGGGGCAGGGGGGAACTATGGCTACACCTTC
CASSLGAGGNYGYTF
>TRBD1|TRBV5-1|TRBJ1-2|-
TGCGCCAGCAGCTTGGGGGACAGGGGGCAGGGGAACTATGGCTACACCTTC
CASSLGDRGQGNYGYTF
>TRBD1|TRBV7-9|TRBJ2-7|-
TGTGCCAGCAGCTTTCGTACCGGGACAGGGCCATACGAGCAGTACTTC
CASSFRTGTGPYEQYF
>-|TRBV13|TRBJ2-2|-
TGTGCCAGCAGCTTAAGGACACAGAACACCGGGGAGCTGTTTTTT
CASSLRTQNTGELFF
>TRBD1|TRBV2|TRBJ1-4|-
TGTGCCACCTACAGGGGAACTAATGAAAAACTGTTTTTT
CATYRGTNEKLFF
>TRBD2|TRBV2|TRBJ2-1|-
TGTGCCAGCAGTGAAGCGCTACTAGCGTATAATAATGAGCAGTTCTTC
CASSEALLAYNNEQFF
>-|TRBV19|TRBJ1-2|-
TGTGCCAGTAAACAATCCCCAGGGTTCTATGGCTACACCTTC
CASKQSPGFYGYTF
>-|TRBV27|TRBJ2-1|-
TGTGCCAGCAGTTTAGGGGGCGTTTGGAATGAGCAGTTCTTC
CASSLGGVWNEQFF
>TRBD1|TRBV4-3|TRBJ2-3|-
TGCGCCAGCAGCCGATTGACAGGGACCACAGATACGCAGTATTTT
CASSRLTGTTDTQYF
>-|TRBV15|TRBJ2-7|-
TGTGCCACCAGCACCCAGTCTAGAACCTACGAGCAGTACTTC
CATSTQSRTYEQYF
>TRBD1|TRBV5-6|TRBJ2-7|-
TGTGCCAGCAGCTTGGGGGTGGGACAGTTCTCCTACGAGCAGTACTTC
CASSLGVGQFSYEQYF
>-|TRBV9|TRBJ2-4|-
TGTGCCAGCAGCGTAGTGTCAGGGTCGCTAAACATTCAGTACTTC
CASSVVSGSLNIQYF
>-|TRBV11-2|TRBJ2-2|-
TGTGCCAGCAGCTTAGGCATGCAGGGCAACACCGGGGAGCTGTTTTTT
CASSLGMQGNTGELFF
>-|TRBV28|TRBJ2-7|-
TGTGCCAGCAGGGGGCCATACGAGCAGTACTTC
CASRGPYEQYF
>-|TRBV5-6|TRBJ2-7|-
TGTGCCAGCAGCGACGGACTGGCTGGGGAGCAGTACTTC
CASSDGLAGEQYF
>TRBD1|TRBV19|TRBJ1-5|-
TGTGCCAGTAGGGGGACAGGGAGGAATCAGCCCCAGCATTTT
CASRGTGRNQPQHF
>-|TRBV19|TRBJ2-1|-
TGTGCCACCCGGGGATTCGGCAATGAGCAGTTCTTC
CATRGFGNEQFF
>-|TRBV15|TRBJ1-2|-
TGTGCCACCAGCGGGACGGACAGTCCATATGGCTACACCTTC
CATSGTDSPYGYTF
>TRBD2|TRBV5-4|TRBJ2-3|-
TGTGCCAGCAGCCACGCCCCGGGACTAGCGTCGACAGATACGCAGTATTTT
CASSHAPGLASTDTQYF
>-|TRBV5-1|TRBJ2-7|-
TGCGCCAGCAGCTTAGGGGCTGGAGAGCTTTCCTACGAGCAGTACTTC
CASSLGAGELSYEQYF
>-|TRBV4-1|TRBJ2-5|-
TGCGCCAGCAGCCAAGAGGAGACAGTTCAAGAGACCCAGTACTTC
CASSQEETVQETQYF
>TRBD1|TRBV29-1|TRBJ2-7|-
TGCAGCGTTGAGGGGGTGGACAGGGGCGGGCAGTACTTC
CSVEGVDRGGQYF
>-|TRBV7-8|TRBJ1-4|-
TGTGCCAGCAGCTTATTCCAGGGCACGGAAAAACTGTTTTTT
CASSLFQGTEKLFF
>-|TRBV7-9|TRBJ2-7|-
TGTGCCAGCAGCTTAGCCCAGATATTCTACGAGCAGTACTTC
CASSLAQIFYEQYF
>-|TRBV7-9|TRBJ2-1|-
TGTGCCAGCAGCCACCTATACAATGAGCAGTTCTTC
CASSHLYNEQFF
>-|TRBV7-9|TRBJ2-5|-
TGTGCCAGCAAACGACCAGCGTACCAAGAGACCCAGTACTTC
CASKRPAYQETQYF
>TRBD2|TRBV9|TRBJ2-2|-
TGTGCCAGCAGCCCGACTAGCGGGAGGTACACCGGGGAGCTGTTTTTT
CASSPTSGRYTGELFF
>-|TRBV4-1|TRBJ1-1|-
TGCGCCAGCAGCCAAGTGCAGGGGTACACTGAAGCTTTCTTT
CASSQVQGYTEAFF
>-|TRBV27|TRBJ1-1|-
TGTGCCAGCAGTTTAAGGGGGGGCGTAGCTTTCTTT
CASSLRGGVAFF
>TRBD1|TRBV27|TRBJ2-1|-
TGTGCCAGCAGCCGGACAGGGAGCTACAATGAGCAGTTCTTC
CASSRTGSYNEQFF
>-|TRBV6-5|TRBJ2-1|-
TGTGCCAGCAGTTACTCGAGTGAGCAGTTCTTC
CASSYSSEQFF
>TRBD1|TRBV28|TRBJ2-7|-
TGTGCCAGCAGCATCGGCGCCGGGACAGCCTACGAGCAGTACTTC
CASSIGAGTAYEQYF
>-|TRBV9|TRBJ1-2|-
TGTGCCAGCAGCCCAAACAGGGATGGCTACACCTTC
CASSPNRDGYTF
>TRBD2|TRBV28|TRBJ2-2|-
TGTGCCAGCAGTTTACCGGGACTAGGACACACCGGGGAGCTGTTTTTT
CASSLPGLGHTGELFF
>TRBD2|TRBV4-1|TRBJ2-1|-
TGCGCCAGCAGTCAAGGCGGTGGGCGGGAGTATTACAATGAGCAGTTCTTC
CASSQGGGREYYNEQFF
>TRBD1|TRBV30|TRBJ2-7|-
TGTGCCTGGAGTGAGGGACAGGGGACCTTCTACGAGCAGTACTTC
CAWSEGQGTFYEQYF
>-|TRBV4-1|TRBJ2-1|-
TGCGCCAGCAGCCAAGGAGACGGGTTCCGAGAGCAGTTCTTC
CASSQGDGFREQFF
>-|TRBV9|TRBJ2-1|once
TGTGCCAGCAGCCCCGAGTCACGCGATGAGCAGTTCTTC
CASSPESRDEQFF
>TRBD2|TRBV4-1|TRBJ2-1|few
TGCGCCAGCAGCCAGGGACTAGTCTCCTACAATGAGCAGTTCTTC
CASSQGLVSYNEQFF
>TRBD2|TRBV10-1|TRBJ2-3|-
TGCGCCAGCAGTGATCCCTCGGCAGCGGGAGGAACAGATACGCAGTATTTT
CASSDPSAAGGTDTQYF
>-|TRBV7-9|TRBJ2-2|few
TGTGCCAGCAGCCTGGCAGGGGATCACACCGGGGAGCTGTTTTTT
CASSLAGDHTGELFF
>TRBD2|TRBV4-3|TRBJ2-2|-
TGCGCCAGCAGCCAAGATAGGGGACTAGCGGCTAGCACCGGGGAGCTGTTTTTT
CASSQDRGLAASTGELFF
>-|TRBV5-1|TRBJ2-7|few
TGCGCCAGCAGCTCGCCGGGACTTCCCGATTACGAGCAGTACTTC
CASSSPGLPDYEQYF
>TRBD2|TRBV9|TRBJ2-1|once
TGTGCCAGCAGCGATAGCGGGAGCCCCTACAATGAGCAGTTCTTC
CASSDSGSPYNEQFF
>-|TRBV27|TRBJ1-1|-
TGTGCCAGCAGTCCCTCTTGGGGGGGGGACACTGAAGCTTTCTTT
CASSPSWGGDTEAFF
>TRBD2|TRBV9|TRBJ2-7|-
TGTGCCAGCAGCGCTCACGGGGCTAGCGGGATAGGCGACGAGCAGTACTTC
CASSAHGASGIGDEQYF
>TRBD1|TRBV7-3|TRBJ1-1|-
TGTGCCAGCAGCTTGACCCCGCAGGGGGCACGTAGTGAAGCTTTCTTT
CASSLTPQGARSEAFF
>TRBD2|TRBV5-4|TRBJ2-7|-
TGTGCCAGCAGCTTAGGCGGGAGCGCCTACGAGCAGTACTTC
CASSLGGSAYEQYF
>TRBD1|TRBV30|TRBJ1-5|-
TGTGCCTGGAGTGATCCAACGGGGACAGGTTGGGGCAGCAATCAGCCCCAGCATTTT
CAWSDPTGTGWGSNQPQHF
>TRBD2|TRBV2|TRBJ2-7|-
TGTGCCATCAAAGGATCTAGCGGGATCGAGCAGTACTTC
CAIKGSSGIEQYF